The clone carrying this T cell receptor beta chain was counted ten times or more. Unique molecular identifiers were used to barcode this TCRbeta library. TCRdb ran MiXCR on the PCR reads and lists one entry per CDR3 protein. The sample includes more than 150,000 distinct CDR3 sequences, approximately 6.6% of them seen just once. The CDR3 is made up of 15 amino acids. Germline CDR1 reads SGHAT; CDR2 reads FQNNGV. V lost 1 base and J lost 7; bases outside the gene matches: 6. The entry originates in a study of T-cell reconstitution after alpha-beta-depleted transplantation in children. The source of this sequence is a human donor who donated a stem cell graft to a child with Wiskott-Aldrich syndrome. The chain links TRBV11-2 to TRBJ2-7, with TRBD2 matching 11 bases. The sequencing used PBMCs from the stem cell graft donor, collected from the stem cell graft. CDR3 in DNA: TGTGCCAGCAGCTTAGTGGCTAGCGGGAGGAGAGAGCAGTACTTC. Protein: CASSLVASGRREQYF.